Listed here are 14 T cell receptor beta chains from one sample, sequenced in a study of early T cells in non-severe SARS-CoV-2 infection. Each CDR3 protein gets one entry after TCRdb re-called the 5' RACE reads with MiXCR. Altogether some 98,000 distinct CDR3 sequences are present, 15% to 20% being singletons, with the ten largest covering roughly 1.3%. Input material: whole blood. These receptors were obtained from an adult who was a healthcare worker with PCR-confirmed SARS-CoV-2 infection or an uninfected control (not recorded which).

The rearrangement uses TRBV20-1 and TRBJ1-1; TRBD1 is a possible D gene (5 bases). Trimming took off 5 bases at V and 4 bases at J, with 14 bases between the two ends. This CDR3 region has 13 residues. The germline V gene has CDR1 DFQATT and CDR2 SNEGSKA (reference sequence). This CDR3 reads CSAPFSGTTEAFF. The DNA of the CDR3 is TGCAGTGCTCCTTTCTCAGGGACCACTGAAGCTTTCTTT.

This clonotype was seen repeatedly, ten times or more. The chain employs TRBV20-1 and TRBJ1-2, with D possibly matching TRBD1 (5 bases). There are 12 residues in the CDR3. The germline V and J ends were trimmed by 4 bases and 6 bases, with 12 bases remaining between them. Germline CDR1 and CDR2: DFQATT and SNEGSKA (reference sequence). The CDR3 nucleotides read TGCAGTGCTAAACCCAGAGGGGATGGCTACACCTTC. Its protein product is CSAKPRGDGYTF.

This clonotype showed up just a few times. The CDR3 DNA sequence: TGCGCCAGCAGCCAAGATCGTGGGCTTGGCAATCAGCCCCAGCATTTT. As protein: CASSQDRGLGNQPQHF. The chain carries TRBV4-3 and TRBJ1-5; the D is unclear. Germline CDR1 and CDR2: LGHNA and YSLEER. Between the trimmed V and J ends, which lost 0 bases and 2 bases, there was a span of 11 bases. This CDR3 is built from 16 residues.

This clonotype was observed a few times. CDR3 DNA sequence: TGCGCCAGCAGCTTGACCATGAACACTGAAGCTTTCTTT. Protein: CASSLTMNTEAFF. The rearrangement joins TRBV5-1 to TRBJ1-1, with unresolved D. The V end was cut by 1 base, the J end by 0 bases, with 4 bases between. The V gene's germline CDR1 is SGHRS and CDR2 YFSETQ. The CDR3 consists of 13 residues.

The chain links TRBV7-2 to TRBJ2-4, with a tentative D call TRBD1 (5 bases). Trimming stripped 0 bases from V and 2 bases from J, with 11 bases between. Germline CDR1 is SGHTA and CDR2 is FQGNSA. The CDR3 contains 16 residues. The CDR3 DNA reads TGTGCCAGCAGCTTAGCTGGGGCAGGATCCAAAAACATTCAGTACTTC. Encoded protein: CASSLAGAGSKNIQYF.

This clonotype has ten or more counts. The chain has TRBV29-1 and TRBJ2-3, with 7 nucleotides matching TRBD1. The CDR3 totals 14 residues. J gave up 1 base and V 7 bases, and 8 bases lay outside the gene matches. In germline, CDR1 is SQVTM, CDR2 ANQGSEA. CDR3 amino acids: CSGTGVEGTDTQYF. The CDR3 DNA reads TGCAGCGGCACAGGGGTAGAGGGCACAGATACGCAGTATTTT.

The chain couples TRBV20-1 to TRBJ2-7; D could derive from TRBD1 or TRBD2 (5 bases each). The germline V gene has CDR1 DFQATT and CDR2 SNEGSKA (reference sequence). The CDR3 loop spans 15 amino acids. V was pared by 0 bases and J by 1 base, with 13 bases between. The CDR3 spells CSARDSGTVSYEQYF. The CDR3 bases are TGCAGTGCTAGAGATTCCGGGACCGTTTCCTACGAGCAGTACTTC.

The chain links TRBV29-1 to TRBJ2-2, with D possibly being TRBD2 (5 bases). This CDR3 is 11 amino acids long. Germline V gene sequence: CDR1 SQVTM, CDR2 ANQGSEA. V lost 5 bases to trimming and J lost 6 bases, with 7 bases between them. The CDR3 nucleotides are TGCAGCGTTACTAGGGCCGGGGAGCTGTTTTTT. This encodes CSVTRAGELFF.

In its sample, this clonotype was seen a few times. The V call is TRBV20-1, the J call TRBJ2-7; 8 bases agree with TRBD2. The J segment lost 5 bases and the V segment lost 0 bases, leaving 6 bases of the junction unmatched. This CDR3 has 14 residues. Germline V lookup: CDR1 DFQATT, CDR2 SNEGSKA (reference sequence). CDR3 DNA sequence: TGCAGTGCTAGAGATCCAGCGGGGGTGGACGAGCAGTACTTC. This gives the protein CSARDPAGVDEQYF.

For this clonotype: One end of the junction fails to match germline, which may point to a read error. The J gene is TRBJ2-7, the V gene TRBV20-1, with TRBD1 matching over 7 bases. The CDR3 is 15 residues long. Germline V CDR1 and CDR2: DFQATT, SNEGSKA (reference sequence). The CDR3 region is CSASSPGQSSYEQCF. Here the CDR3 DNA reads TGCAGTGCTAGCTCCCCGGGACAGAGCTCCTACGAGCAGTGCTTC.

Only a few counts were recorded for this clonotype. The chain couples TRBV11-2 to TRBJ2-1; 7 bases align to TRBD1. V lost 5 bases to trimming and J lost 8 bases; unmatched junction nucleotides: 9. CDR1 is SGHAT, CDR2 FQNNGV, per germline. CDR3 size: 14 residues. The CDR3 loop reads CASSLTGTEDEQFF. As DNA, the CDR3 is TGTGCCAGCAGCCTGACCGGGACAGAGGATGAGCAGTTCTTC.

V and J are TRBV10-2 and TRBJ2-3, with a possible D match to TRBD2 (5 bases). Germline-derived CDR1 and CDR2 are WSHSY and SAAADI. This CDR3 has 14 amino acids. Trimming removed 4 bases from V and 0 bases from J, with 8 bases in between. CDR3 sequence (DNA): TGCGCCAGCAGTGCTGAGCGGAGCACAGATACGCAGTATTTT. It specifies CASSAERSTDTQYF.

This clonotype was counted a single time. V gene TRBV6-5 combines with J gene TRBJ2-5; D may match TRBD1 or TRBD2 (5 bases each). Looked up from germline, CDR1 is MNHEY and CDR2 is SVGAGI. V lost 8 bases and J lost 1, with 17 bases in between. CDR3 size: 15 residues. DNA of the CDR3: TGTGCCAGCTCCAAAGAGGGGACCTCCCAAGAGACCCAGTACTTC. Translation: CASSKEGTSQETQYF.

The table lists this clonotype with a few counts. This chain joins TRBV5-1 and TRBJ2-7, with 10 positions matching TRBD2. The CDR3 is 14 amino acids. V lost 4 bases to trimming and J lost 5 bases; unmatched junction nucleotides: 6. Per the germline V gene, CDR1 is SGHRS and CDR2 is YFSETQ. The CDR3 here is CASSVLAGANEQYF. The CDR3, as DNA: TGCGCCAGCAGCGTGCTAGCGGGAGCCAACGAGCAGTACTTC.